Sequencing of this TCR beta chain was carried out in a study of blood T cell repertoires in COVID-19. In the study's own analysis: Counts of nucleated cells, estimated from reference gene primer amplification, were obtained. Repertoires were generated with immunoSEQ multiplex PCR, while TCRdb's copy carries only in-frame clones and drops some. D and trimming were read from the DNA, whereas the V and J calls and clone size are those reported in that table. The sample has fewer than 200,000 clones, 60% to 80% seen once. V dropped 5 bases and J dropped 1; count of bases not matched to a gene: 4. Germline-derived CDR1 and CDR2 are GTSNPN and SVGIG (reference sequence). The CDR3 spans 14 residues.

This sequence was found in an older woman with acute or convalescent COVID-19. The chain uses TRBV30 and TRBJ2-1; 8 positions agree with TRBD2. Sequencing used peripheral blood. The DNA of the CDR3 is TGTGCCTGGGAGAGCGGGAGTTCCTACAATGAGCAGTTCTTC. It is translated as CAWESGSSYNEQFF.